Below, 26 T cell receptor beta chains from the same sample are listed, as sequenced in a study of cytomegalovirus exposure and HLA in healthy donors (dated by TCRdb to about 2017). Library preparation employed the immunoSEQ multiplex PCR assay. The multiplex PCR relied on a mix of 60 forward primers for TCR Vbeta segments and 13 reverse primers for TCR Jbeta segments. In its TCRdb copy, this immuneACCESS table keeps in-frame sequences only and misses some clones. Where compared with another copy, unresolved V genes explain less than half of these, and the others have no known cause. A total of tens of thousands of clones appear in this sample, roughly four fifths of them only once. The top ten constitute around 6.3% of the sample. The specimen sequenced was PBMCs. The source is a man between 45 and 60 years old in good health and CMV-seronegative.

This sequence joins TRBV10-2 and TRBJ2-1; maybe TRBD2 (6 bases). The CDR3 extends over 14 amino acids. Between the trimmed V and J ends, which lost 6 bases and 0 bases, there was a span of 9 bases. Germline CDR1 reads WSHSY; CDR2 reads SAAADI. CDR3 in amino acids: CASRLALSYNEQFF. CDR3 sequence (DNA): TGCGCCAGCAGGCTAGCGCTCTCCTACAATGAGCAGTTCTTC.

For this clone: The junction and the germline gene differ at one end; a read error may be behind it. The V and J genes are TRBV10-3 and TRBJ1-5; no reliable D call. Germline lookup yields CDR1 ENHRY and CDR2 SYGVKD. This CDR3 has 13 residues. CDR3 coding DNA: TGTGCCGTCAGTTCCACAGAGAATCAGCCCCAGCATTTT. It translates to CAVSSTENQPQHF.

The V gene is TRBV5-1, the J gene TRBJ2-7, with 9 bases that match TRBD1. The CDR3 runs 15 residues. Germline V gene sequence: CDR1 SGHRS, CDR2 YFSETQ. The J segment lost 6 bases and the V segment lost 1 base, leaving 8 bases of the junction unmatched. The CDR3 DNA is TGCGCCAGCAGCTTGCTCGGGCCGGGACAGGGCGAGCAGTACTTC. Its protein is CASSLLGPGQGEQYF. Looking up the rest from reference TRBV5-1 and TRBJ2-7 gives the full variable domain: KAGVTQTPRYLIKTRGQQVTLSCSPISGHRSVSWYQQTPGQGLQFLFEYFSETQRNKGNFPGRFSGRQFSNSRSEMNVSTLELGDSALYLCASSLLGPGQGEQYFGPGTRLTVT.

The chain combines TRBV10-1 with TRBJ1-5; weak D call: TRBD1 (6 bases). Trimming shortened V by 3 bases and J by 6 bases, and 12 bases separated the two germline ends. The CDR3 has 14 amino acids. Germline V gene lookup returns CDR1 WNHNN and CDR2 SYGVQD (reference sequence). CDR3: CASSDAGVSQPQHF. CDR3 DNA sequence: TGCGCCAGCAGTGATGCAGGGGTGAGTCAGCCCCAGCATTTT.

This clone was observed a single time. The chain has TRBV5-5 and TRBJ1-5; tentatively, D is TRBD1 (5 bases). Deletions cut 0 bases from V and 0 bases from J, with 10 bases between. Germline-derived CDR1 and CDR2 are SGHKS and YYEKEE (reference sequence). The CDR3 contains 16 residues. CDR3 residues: CASSLEGTFSNQPQHF. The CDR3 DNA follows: TGTGCCAGCAGCTTGGAAGGGACTTTTAGCAATCAGCCCCAGCATTTT.

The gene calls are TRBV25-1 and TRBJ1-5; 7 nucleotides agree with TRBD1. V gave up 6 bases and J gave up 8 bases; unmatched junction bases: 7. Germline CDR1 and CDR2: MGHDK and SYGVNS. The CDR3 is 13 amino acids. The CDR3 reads CASSRSGGKPQHF. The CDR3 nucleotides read TGTGCCAGCAGCCGATCAGGGGGAAAGCCCCAGCATTTT.

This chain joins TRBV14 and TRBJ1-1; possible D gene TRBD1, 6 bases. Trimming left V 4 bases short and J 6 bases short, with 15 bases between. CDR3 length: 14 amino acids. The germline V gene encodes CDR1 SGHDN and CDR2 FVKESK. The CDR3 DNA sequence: TGTGCCAGCAGCCCGCCGGGCGGGGGGCCTGAAGCTTTCTTT. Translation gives CASSPPGGGPEAFF.

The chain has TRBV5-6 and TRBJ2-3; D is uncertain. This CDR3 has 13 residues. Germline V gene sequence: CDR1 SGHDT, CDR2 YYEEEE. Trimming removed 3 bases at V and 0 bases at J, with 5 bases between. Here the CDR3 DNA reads TGTGCCAGCAGCTCACAGAGCACAGATACGCAGTATTTT. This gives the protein CASSSQSTDTQYF.

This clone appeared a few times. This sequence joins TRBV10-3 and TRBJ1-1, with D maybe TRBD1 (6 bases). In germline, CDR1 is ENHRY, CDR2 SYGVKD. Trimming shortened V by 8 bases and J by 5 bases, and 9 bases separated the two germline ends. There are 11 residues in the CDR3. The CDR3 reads CAIGGATEAFF. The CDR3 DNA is TGTGCCATCGGGGGCGCAACTGAAGCTTTCTTT.

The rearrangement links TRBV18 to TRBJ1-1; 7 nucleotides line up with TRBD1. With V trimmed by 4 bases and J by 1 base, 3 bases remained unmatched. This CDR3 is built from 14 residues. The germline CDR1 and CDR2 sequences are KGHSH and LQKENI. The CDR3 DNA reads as TGTGCCAGCTCACGAGACAGGGAGAACACTGAAGCTTTCTTT. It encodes CASSRDRENTEAFF. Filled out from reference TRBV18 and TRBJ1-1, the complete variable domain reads NAGVMQNPRHLVRRRGQEARLRCSPMKGHSHVYWYRQLPEEGLKFMVYLQKENIIDESGMPKERFSAEFPKEGPSILRIQQVVRGDSAAYFCASSRDRENTEAFFGQGTRLTVV.

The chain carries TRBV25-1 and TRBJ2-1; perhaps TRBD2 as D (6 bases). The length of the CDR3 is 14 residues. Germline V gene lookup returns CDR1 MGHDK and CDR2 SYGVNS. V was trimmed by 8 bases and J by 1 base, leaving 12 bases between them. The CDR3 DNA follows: TGTGCCAGCGATTTTGGGGGGTCCTACAATGAGCAGTTCTTC. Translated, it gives CASDFGGSYNEQFF.

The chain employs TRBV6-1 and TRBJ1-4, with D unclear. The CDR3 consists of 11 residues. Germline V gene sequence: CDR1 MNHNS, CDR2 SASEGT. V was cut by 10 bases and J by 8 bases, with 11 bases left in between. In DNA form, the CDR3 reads TGTGCCACCGGGATCGGCGAAAAACTGTTTTTT. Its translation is CATGIGEKLFF.

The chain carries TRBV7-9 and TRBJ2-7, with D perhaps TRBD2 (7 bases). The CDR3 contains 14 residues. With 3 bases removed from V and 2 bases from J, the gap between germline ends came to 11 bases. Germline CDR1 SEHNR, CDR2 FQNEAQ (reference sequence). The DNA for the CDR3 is TGTGCCAGCAGCTTTGGGGGGGCCACCTACGAGCAGTACTTC. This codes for CASSFGGATYEQYF.

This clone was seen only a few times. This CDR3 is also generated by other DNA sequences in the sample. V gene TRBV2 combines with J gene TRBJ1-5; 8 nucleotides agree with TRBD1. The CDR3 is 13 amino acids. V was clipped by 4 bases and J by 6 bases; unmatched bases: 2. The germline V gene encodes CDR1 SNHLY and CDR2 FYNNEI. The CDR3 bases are TGTGCCAGCAGTGCCCAGGGGGCTCAGCCCCAGCATTTT. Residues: CASSAQGAQPQHF.

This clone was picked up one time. The CDR3 nucleotides are TGTGCCAGCAGCCCACCGGGACTAGCTGGGAGCGAGCAGTACTTC. This codes for CASSPPGLAGSEQYF. J is TRBJ2-7 and V is TRBV5-4, with 9 nucleotides matching TRBD2. There are 15 residues in the CDR3. The junction had 11 bases not matched to a gene; V was cut back by 4 bases and J by 6 bases. Germline V gene lookup returns CDR1 SGHNT and CDR2 YYREEE (reference sequence).

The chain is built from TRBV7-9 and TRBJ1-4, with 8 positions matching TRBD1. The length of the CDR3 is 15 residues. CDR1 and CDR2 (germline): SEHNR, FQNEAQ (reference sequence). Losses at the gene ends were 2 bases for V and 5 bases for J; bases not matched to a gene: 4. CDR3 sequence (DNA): TGTGCCAGCAGCTTAATAACAGGGGGGAATGAAAAACTGTTTTTT. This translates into CASSLITGGNEKLFF.

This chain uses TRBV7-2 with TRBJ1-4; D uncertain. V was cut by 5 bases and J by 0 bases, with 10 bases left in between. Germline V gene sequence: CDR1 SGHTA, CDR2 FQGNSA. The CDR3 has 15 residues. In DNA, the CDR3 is TGTGCCAGCAGCGCTAGTCCGGCAACTAATGAAAAACTGTTTTTT. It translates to CASSASPATNEKLFF.

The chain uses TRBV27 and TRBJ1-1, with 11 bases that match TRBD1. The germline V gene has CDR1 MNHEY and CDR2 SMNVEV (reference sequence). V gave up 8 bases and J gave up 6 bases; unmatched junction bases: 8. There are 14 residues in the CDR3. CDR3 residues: CASGRDRGYSEAFF. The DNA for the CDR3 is TGTGCCAGCGGTCGGGACAGGGGGTATTCTGAAGCTTTCTTT.

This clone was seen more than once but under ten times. The DNA for the CDR3 is TGTGCCAGCAGCCCGGGACAGTCGAACACTGAAGCTTTCTTT. It codes for CASSPGQSNTEAFF. V and J are TRBV5-4 and TRBJ1-1, with 7 bases identical to TRBD1. Germline-derived CDR1 and CDR2 are SGHNT and YYREEE (reference sequence). The CDR3 contains 14 residues. V shed 4 bases, J shed 1 base, and the junction held 4 bases outside the gene matches. The whole variable domain, filled in from reference TRBV5-4 and TRBJ1-1, reads ETGVTQSPTHLIKTRGQQVTLRCSSQSGHNTVSWYQQALGQGPQFIFQYYREEENGRGNFPPRFSGLQFPNYSSELNVNALELDDSALYLCASSPGQSNTEAFFGQGTRLTVV.

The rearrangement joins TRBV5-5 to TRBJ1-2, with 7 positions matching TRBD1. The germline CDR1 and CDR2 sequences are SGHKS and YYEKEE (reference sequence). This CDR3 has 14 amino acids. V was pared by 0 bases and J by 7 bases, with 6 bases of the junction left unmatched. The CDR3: CASSLERGQGGYTF. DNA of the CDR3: TGTGCCAGCAGCTTGGAAAGGGGGCAGGGTGGCTACACCTTC.

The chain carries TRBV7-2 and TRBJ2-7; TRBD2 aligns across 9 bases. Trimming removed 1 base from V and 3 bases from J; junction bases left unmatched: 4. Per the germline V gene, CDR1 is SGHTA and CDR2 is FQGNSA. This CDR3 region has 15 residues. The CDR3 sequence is CASSLEAGGYYEQYF. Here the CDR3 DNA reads TGTGCCAGCAGCTTAGAAGCGGGAGGCTACTACGAGCAGTACTTC.

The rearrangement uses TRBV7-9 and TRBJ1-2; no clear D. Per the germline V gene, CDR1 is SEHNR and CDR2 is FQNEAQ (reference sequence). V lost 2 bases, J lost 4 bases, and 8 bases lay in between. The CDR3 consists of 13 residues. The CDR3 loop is CASSLPQAYGYTF. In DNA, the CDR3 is TGTGCCAGCAGCTTACCGCAGGCCTATGGCTACACCTTC.

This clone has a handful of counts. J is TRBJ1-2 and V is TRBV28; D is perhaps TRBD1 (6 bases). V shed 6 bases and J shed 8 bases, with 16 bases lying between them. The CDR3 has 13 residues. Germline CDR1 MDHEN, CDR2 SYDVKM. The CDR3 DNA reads TGTGCCAGCAGCGCCGCAGGGGCTGTCGGCTACACCTTC. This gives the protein CASSAAGAVGYTF.

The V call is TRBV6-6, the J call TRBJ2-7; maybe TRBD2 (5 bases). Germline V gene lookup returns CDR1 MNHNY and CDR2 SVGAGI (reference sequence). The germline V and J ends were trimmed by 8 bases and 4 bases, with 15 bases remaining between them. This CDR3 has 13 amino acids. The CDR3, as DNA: TGTGCCAGCCTCCGGGATCCAAGGTACGAGCAGTACTTC. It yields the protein CASLRDPRYEQYF.

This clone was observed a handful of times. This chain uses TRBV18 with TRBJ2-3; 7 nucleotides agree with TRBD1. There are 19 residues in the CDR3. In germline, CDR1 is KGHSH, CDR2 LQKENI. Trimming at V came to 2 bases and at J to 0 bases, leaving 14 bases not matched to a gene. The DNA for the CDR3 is TGTGCCAGCTCACCATCAGGGGGAGCGCTGATTTCTAGCACAGATACGCAGTATTTT. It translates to CASSPSGGALISSTDTQYF.

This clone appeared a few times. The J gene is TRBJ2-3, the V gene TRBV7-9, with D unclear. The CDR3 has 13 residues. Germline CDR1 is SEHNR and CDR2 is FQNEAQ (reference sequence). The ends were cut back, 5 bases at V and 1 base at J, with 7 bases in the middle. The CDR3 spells CASSLSGTDTQYF. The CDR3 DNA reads TGTGCCAGCAGCCTCTCGGGCACAGATACGCAGTATTTT.